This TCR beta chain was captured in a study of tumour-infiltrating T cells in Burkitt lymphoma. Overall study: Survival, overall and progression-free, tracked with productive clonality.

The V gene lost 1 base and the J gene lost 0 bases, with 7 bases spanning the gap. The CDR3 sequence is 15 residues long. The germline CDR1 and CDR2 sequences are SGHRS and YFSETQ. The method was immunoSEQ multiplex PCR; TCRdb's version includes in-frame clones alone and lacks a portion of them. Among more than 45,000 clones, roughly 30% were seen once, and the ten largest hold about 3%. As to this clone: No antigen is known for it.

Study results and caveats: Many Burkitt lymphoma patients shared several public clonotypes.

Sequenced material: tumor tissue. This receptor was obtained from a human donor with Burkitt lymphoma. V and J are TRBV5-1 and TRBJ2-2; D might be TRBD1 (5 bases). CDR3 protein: CASSLLGPNTGELFF. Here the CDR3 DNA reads TGCGCCAGCAGCTTGCTGGGGCCGAACACCGGGGAGCTGTTTTTT.